The clone carrying this TCR beta chain was observed a few times. The antigen is undetermined. This specimen comes from a study of cytomegalovirus exposure and HLA in healthy donors. The germline gives CDR1 MNHNS, CDR2 SASEGT. The CDR3 extends over 15 amino acids. The V and J ends lost 6 bases and 4 bases, in that order; junction bases with no gene match: 7. Regarding the study as a whole: In a later analysis, at a false discovery rate of 0.05, fewer than 20,000 TCR beta sequences matched HLA alleles. Most TCR sequences were rare, but some public TCRs occurred in many donors. The study listed about 150 cytomegalovirus-associated TCR beta chains. Some segments of the V type, notably TRBV6-2 and TRBV6-3, were excluded as indistinguishable.

Primers for the PCR totalled 60 Vbeta and 13 Jbeta. The protocol was immunoSEQ multiplex PCR, while the TCRdb copy is restricted to in-frame clones and leaves out a portion. The data contain roughly 130,000 clones, about 8.5% of them singletons. The sequence was collected from a man aged 35 to 55 in good health and CMV-seronegative. Sequenced input: PBMCs. The chain carries TRBV6-1 and TRBJ2-7, with 12 bases that match TRBD2. CDR3 sequence reads: CASSPLAGGGYEQYF. CDR3 bases: TGTGCCAGCAGCCCACTAGCGGGGGGTGGTTACGAGCAGTACTTC.